This TCR beta chain comes out of a study of OX40 agonist ivuxolimab in advanced cancers. Overall study context: Each patient was given ivuxolimab into a vein every 2 weeks, at 0.01 to 10 mg/kg.

Data came from immunoSEQ multiplex PCR; TCRdb stores just in-frame clones and leaves some out. Of 45,000 to 60,000 clones detected, about 93% appear once; the ten largest clones hold over 20%. Study results and caveats: In CD8+ T cells, expanded clones were on average more numerous than in CD4+. Blood T cells, both CD4+ and CD8+, expanded clonally by week 6 at 0.1 to 3.0 mg/kg.

Points on this clone: What it binds is not known.

No patient had autoimmune disease or received systemic immunosuppression. The V and J ends lost 7 bases and 3 bases, in that order; junction bases with no gene match: 11. The CDR3 length is 15 residues. The V gene's germline CDR1 is MDHEN and CDR2 SYDVKM. This chain joins TRBV28 and TRBJ1-2, with 7 bases identical to TRBD1. The origin of this receptor is an adult with an advanced solid tumor such as melanoma, head and neck, liver or kidney cancer. The starting material was CD4+ or CD8+ T cells sorted from blood, obtained in a trial of the OX40 agonist ivuxolimab. The CDR3 DNA sequence: TGTGCCAGCAACCCAGGGAGGGGGCCCGACTATGGCTACACCTTC. It is translated as CASNPGRGPDYGYTF.